This T cell receptor (beta chain) stems from a study (dated by TCRdb to between 2021 and 2022). Spanning cysteine to phenylalanine, the CDR3 consists of 15 amino acids. The kept DNA is CDR3 alone, 45 bases in frame from the first base. The germline V gene sets CDR1 to ENHRY and CDR2 to SYGVKD. V and J lose 5 bases and 3 bases, and a span of 14 bases separates them. Beyond this particular receptor, the publication reports: Further investigation, including longitudinal sampling and assessment of a control group, is stated by the authors to be required.

For TCR beta sequencing, genomic DNA was taken from unsorted PBMCs, and those PBMCs had been isolated from peripheral blood. Survey-level sequencing on the immunoSEQ platform was used to profile TCR beta chain repertoires. Per the source publication's procedure: CDR3 amino acid length spectratypes and V-J pairing frequencies were compared, and repertoire diversity was measured with the inverse Simpson index. To annotate clonotypes specific to SARS-CoV-2, CMV, influenza A and EBV, TCR beta CDR3 sequences were compared against VDJdb. TCRdb limited this immuneACCESS table to in-frame rearrangements with V and J called. A share of clones is missing; checked studies link under half to unresolved V genes, and the rest is unexplained. The DNA gave D and trimming, while V, J and clone size come from that table. The sample includes under 90,000 clones, with around 95% observed a single time. The ten largest clones take up 4% to 4.5% of the sample.

Points on this clone: What antigen it recognizes has not been identified. No base quality information exists; no much larger clone differs at one position.

The rearrangement combines TRBV10-3 with TRBJ2-4; D gene: possibly TRBD2, on 5 matching bases. The sequenced sample was PBMCs. The sequence was obtained from a man aged 40-50 years with rheumatoid arthritis. The CDR3 loop reads CAISPELVGKNIQYF. The DNA sequence is as follows: TGTGCCATCAGTCCAGAACTAGTGGGCAAAAACATTCAGTACTTC.